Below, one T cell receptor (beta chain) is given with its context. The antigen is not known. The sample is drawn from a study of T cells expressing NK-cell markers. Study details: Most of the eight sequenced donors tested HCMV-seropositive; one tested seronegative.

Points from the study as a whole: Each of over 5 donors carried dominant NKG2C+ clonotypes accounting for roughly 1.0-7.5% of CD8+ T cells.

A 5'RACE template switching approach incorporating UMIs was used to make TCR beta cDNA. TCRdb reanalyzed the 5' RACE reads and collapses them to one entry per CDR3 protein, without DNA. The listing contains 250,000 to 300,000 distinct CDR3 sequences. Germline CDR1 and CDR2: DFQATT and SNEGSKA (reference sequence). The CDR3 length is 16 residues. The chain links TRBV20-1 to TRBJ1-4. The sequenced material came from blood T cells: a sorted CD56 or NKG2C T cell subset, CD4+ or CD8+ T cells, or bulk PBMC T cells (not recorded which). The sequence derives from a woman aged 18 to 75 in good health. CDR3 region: CSARTRRQATNEKLFF.